This TCR beta chain was profiled in a study of blood T cell repertoires in COVID-19. TCRdb's table, derived via immunoSEQ multiplex PCR, lists solely in-frame clones and lacks some. This sample has about 68,000 clones, with 65% to 90% found just once. This CDR3 spans 12 amino acids. CDR1 and CDR2 (germline): GTSNPN, SVGIG (reference sequence). J was trimmed by 11 bases and V by 3 bases; bases with no gene match: 7. The chain employs TRBV30 and TRBJ2-3; 8 nucleotides match TRBD2. The sample was peripheral blood. This receptor was obtained from a man in his fifties or sixties with acute or convalescent COVID-19. CDR3 bases: TGTGCCTGGAGCGGGGGGGGGCCAATGCAGTATTTT. Translated, it gives CAWSGGGPMQYF. The variable domain in full, completed from reference TRBV30 and TRBJ2-3, reads SQTIHQWPATLVQPVGSPLSLECTVEGTSNPNLYWYRQAAGRGLQLLFYSVGIGQISSEVPQNLSASRPQDRQFILSSKKLLLSDSGFYLCAWSGGGPMQYFGPGTRLTVL.